Given below is one TCR beta chain in context. The specificity of this receptor is unknown. It has no much larger one-base neighbor in the sample; base qualities were not kept. Interpreted using the paper, the treatment or condition label stands for: allogeneic hematopoietic cell transplantation with graft depleted of TCRalphabeta T cells and CD19 B cells. TCRalphabeta/CD19-depleted allogeneic hematopoietic cell grafts were given to the transplant recipients, all of whom were children. Libraries were built with PCR. The sample was run on an Illumina HiSeq 2500. To normalize quantification of the TCRbeta repertoire, the TCR libraries were built with molecular barcoding that relied on unique molecular identifiers. The public sequencing data were trimmed at Q25 with fastp and processed into clonotypes with MiXCR by TCRdb, which kept only in-frame beta chains. Records with the same CDR3 protein are collapsed into one entry carrying the most frequent genes and DNA. The sample yields hundreds of thousands of distinct CDR3 sequences; 15% to 20% were counted once. Clones ranked in the top ten supply roughly 40% of the sample.

V is cut by 4 bases and J by 8 bases, and the space between the germline ends is 16 bases. In the germline V gene, CDR1 corresponds to SGHRS and CDR2 to YFSETQ. Spanning cysteine to phenylalanine, the CDR3 consists of 14 amino acids. The read is trimmed to its CDR3 DNA, 42 bases read in frame from base 1. The entry originates in a study of T-cell reconstitution after alpha-beta-depleted transplantation in children (dated by TCRdb to about 2016). For the wider study: T-cell immune reconstitution after TCRalphabeta/CD19-depleted allogeneic hematopoietic cell transplantation in children was quantitatively tracked in the study by means of TCR repertoire profiling. Summary of the overall study and its limitations: In some patients, high TCRbeta diversity at day 60 was attributed to recipient T cells and intrathymic progenitors that had survived conditioning. The apparently early alphabetaT-cell count recovery about two months after transplant was reportedly dependent on only several hundred rapidly expanded clones derived from non-depleted graft cells. The frequencies of hyperexpanded clones fell over the following months, and after one year, T-cell counts and TCRbeta diversity were mostly attributed to newly produced T cells.

Here the chain combines TRBV5-1 and TRBJ2-1; the D gene is possibly TRBD2, with 5 bases matching. The sample was PBMCs, mostly from graft donor cells, taken 360 days after TCRalphabeta/CD19-depleted stem cell transplant. The receptor was isolated from a male patient aged 2-10 years who had a stem cell transplant for acute lymphoblastic leukemia, so the T cells may come from the graft donor. The nucleotides are TGCGCCAGCAGCAGTTTCGGGGTTTGGGATGAGCAGTTCTTC. Protein translation: CASSSFGVWDEQFF.